The count of the clone carrying this T cell receptor (beta chain) is one. V lost 0 bases to trimming and J lost 5 bases, with 7 bases between them. Germline V gene sequence: CDR1 SGHTA, CDR2 FQGTGA. The CDR3 loop spans 13 amino acids. Here immunoSEQ multiplex PCR was the method, and the copy in TCRdb shows in-frame clones only, minus some. The table has fewer than 250,000 clones, around 86% seen once. This record comes from a study of blood T cell repertoires in COVID-19. This chain links TRBV7-3 with TRBJ2-5, with D hard to call. This clonotype was sampled from a man between 60 and 70 years old with acute or convalescent COVID-19. The sample taken for sequencing was peripheral blood. CDR3 residues: CASSLTSVETQYF. As DNA, the CDR3 is TGTGCCAGCAGCTTAACCTCCGTGGAGACCCAGTACTTC. Variable domain in full (rest from reference TRBV7-3 and TRBJ2-5): GAGVSQTPSNKVTEKGKYVELRCDPISGHTALYWYRQSLGQGPEFLIYFQGTGAADDSGLPNDRFFAVRPEGSVSTLKIQRTERGDSAVYLCASSLTSVETQYFGPGTRLLVL.